These T cell receptor beta chains were read from a single sample in a study of human T cells and chemical hapten exposure. Via MiXCR, TCRdb re-called the 5' RACE reads, giving one row per CDR3 protein. Of 80,000 or so distinct CDR3 sequences listed, 15% to 20% are singletons. The receptor source for this set is a female donor in good health. Each CDR3 is given with its conserved first and last residue. A D gene is named only where the DNA matches it firmly. Clone size appears in some rows only: once, few, many, or a class for an expanded clone.

abundance	v_gene	j_gene	d_gene	CDR3nt	CDR3aa
few	TRBV6-2/TRBV6-3	TRBJ1-6	.	TGTGCCAGCACCTGGGAGGGTGGAAGTAATTCACCCCTCCACTTT	CASTWEGGSNSPLHF
few	TRBV10-3	TRBJ2-7	.	TGTGCCATCACAAGGACGGCGAGCTCCTACGAGCAGTACTTC	CAITRTASSYEQYF
few	TRBV5-1	TRBJ2-1	.	TGCGCCAGCAGCTTGTTAAATGAGCAGTTCTTC	CASSLLNEQFF
.	TRBV11-1	TRBJ2-1	.	TGTGCCAGCACGCTTGGGGGGCCCTACAATGAGCAGTTCTTC	CASTLGGPYNEQFF
.	TRBV6-1	TRBJ1-1	.	TGTGCCAGCAGTGAATTTGGAGGGGGACTAAACACTGAAGCTTTCTTT	CASSEFGGGLNTEAFF
.	TRBV21-1	TRBJ2-6	.	TGTGCCAGCAGCAAAGACGATGAACCCTGGATCTCTGGGGCCAACGTCCTGACTTTC	CASSKDDEPWISGANVLTF
.	TRBV28	TRBJ2-1	TRBD2	TGTGCCAGCAGTCTCCGTAGCCAGCGGGGTTACAATGAGCAGTTCTTC	CASSLRSQRGYNEQFF
few	TRBV6-5	TRBJ1-3	.	TGTGCCAGCAGTTACACATCAGGCTCTGGAAACACCATATATTTT	CASSYTSGSGNTIYF
few	TRBV6-4	TRBJ2-2	TRBD1	TGTGCCAGCAGTGAAGGGACAGGGTTCTCCGGGGAGCTGTTTTTT	CASSEGTGFSGELFF
.	TRBV6-5	TRBJ1-1	TRBD1	TGTGCCAGCAGGGGAACAGGGGACACTGAAGCTTTCTTT	CASRGTGDTEAFF
few	TRBV10-2	TRBJ1-3	.	TGCGCCAGCAGTGAGACGGCCTCTGGAAACACCATATATTTT	CASSETASGNTIYF
.	TRBV24-1	TRBJ1-2	.	TGTGCCACCAGTGATTCAGAGTATGGCTACACCTTC	CATSDSEYGYTF
few	TRBV5-6	TRBJ2-4	.	TGTGCCAGCAGCTTGGAGCTATCAGGGGAGAACATTCAGTACTTC	CASSLELSGENIQYF
few	TRBV30	TRBJ2-1	.	TGTGCCTGGAGTTTATCCTTGGACAGCAATGAGCAGTTCTTC	CAWSLSLDSNEQFF
many	TRBV15	TRBJ1-6	TRBD1	TGTGCCACCAGCAGAGACAGGGGGCATTCACCCCTCCACTTT	CATSRDRGHSPLHF
.	TRBV4-1	TRBJ1-1	TRBD1	TGCGCCAGCAGTCGCGCCCGGGACAGTACTGAAGCTTTCTTT	CASSRARDSTEAFF
few	TRBV29-1	TRBJ2-1	.	TGCAGCGTTTCCTATTCAAGTTACTCCTACAATGAGCAGTTCTTC	CSVSYSSYSYNEQFF
.	TRBV5-1	TRBJ2-3	.	TGCGCCAGCAGCTCCACAGGACGGGAGGATACGCAGTATTTT	CASSSTGREDTQYF
few	TRBV7-2	TRBJ1-3	.	TGTGCCAGCAGCCGACAGGCCCAACATGGAAACACCATATATTTT	CASSRQAQHGNTIYF
.	TRBV5-1	TRBJ2-2	.	TGCGCCAGCAGCTTGGAAGTGGGCACCGGGGAGCTGTTTTTT	CASSLEVGTGELFF
.	TRBV27	TRBJ1-1	.	TGTGCCAGCACCCCGTTTTCGAAACCGTGGGAGGGAAGGGGTCTGAACACTGAAGCTTTCTTT	CASTPFSKPWEGRGLNTEAFF
few	TRBV18	TRBJ1-5	.	TGTGCCAGCTCACCACAGGCCTCCAATCAGCCCCAGCATTTT	CASSPQASNQPQHF
.	TRBV5-1	TRBJ2-7	TRBD2	TGCGCCAGCAGCTTCCAGCCGGGACTAGCGGGAGGGGCCGAGCAGTACTTC	CASSFQPGLAGGAEQYF
few	TRBV7-2	TRBJ2-1	TRBD2	TGTGCCAGCAGCTTTAGCGGGATGGGGTACAATGAGCAGTTCTTC	CASSFSGMGYNEQFF
few	TRBV7-2	TRBJ1-5	.	TGTGCCAGCAGCCTCACCCTAGTGGGCAATCAGCCCCAGCATTTT	CASSLTLVGNQPQHF
few	TRBV7-2	TRBJ1-2	.	TGTGCCAGCAGCTTTTGGAGTAGCTATGGCTACACCTTC	CASSFWSSYGYTF
many	TRBV10-1	TRBJ2-3	.	TGCGCCAGCAGTGGGTCTAAAGCGGCCAGCACAGATACGCAGTATTTT	CASSGSKAASTDTQYF
.	TRBV29-1	TRBJ2-5	.	TGCAGCTTCCGGCGCAGGGGAACGCAAGAGACCCAGTACTTC	CSFRRRGTQETQYF
.	TRBV4-2	TRBJ2-1	TRBD2	TGTGCCAGCGAATCCAGCGGGAGGAGAGGGTACAATGAGCAGTTCTTC	CASESSGRRGYNEQFF
.	TRBV28	TRBJ1-5	.	TGTGCCAGCACCTCGCGCGGGCAGGGAATTCAGCCCCAGCATTTT	CASTSRGQGIQPQHF
few	TRBV7-2	TRBJ1-1	.	TGTGCCAGCAGCTTAGCGTTCGGGTCGAGTACTGAAGCTTTCTTT	CASSLAFGSSTEAFF
few	TRBV27	TRBJ1-1	.	TGTGCCAGCAGTTTCACTGGTCAGACTGAAGCTTTCTTT	CASSFTGQTEAFF
few	TRBV9	TRBJ2-1	TRBD2	TGTGCCAGCAGCGTAGTAGCGGGGAGGGGCAATGAGCAGTTCTTC	CASSVVAGRGNEQFF
few	TRBV7-2	TRBJ2-7	.	TGTGCCAGCAGTACGGGGCAGGGCGCCTACGAGCAGTACTTC	CASSTGQGAYEQYF
few	TRBV6-5	TRBJ1-1	.	TGTGCCAGCAGTTCTTACAGGGAGCCGGTGAGCACTGAAGCTTTCTTT	CASSSYREPVSTEAFF